These T cell receptor beta chains were read from a single sample in a study of blood T cell repertoires in COVID-19. Profiling relied on immunoSEQ multiplex PCR, and the TCRdb table lists in-frame clones only, not all of them. The repertoire has about 440,000 clones, roughly 90% of them found once; the top ten carry 4% to 5.5%. Sequenced input: peripheral blood. The receptors originated from a woman in her twenties or thirties with acute or convalescent COVID-19. CDR3s include the opening cysteine and the closing phenylalanine or tryptophan. The D gene is left open where the match is weak. Clone size is given for some rows only: seen once, a few or many times, or a class if the clone is expanded.

D gene,J gene,V gene,clone size,CDR3 protein,CDR3 DNA
NA,TRBJ1-1,TRBV19,NA,CASSMWAINTEAFF,TGTGCCAGTAGTATGTGGGCGATAAACACTGAAGCTTTCTTT
TRBD1,TRBJ1-2,TRBV5-1,NA,CASSLDIGTGGGYTF,TGCGCCAGCAGCTTGGACATCGGGACAGGTGGCGGCTACACCTTC
NA,TRBJ1-5,TRBV30,once,CAWSGGQGLNQPQHF,TGTGCCTGGAGTGGGGGACAAGGGTTAAATCAGCCCCAGCATTTT
TRBD2,TRBJ2-1,TRBV4-1,few,CASRGTSGGSYNEQFF,TGCGCCAGCAGGGGGACTAGCGGGGGGTCATACAATGAGCAGTTCTTC
NA,TRBJ2-3,TRBV6-5,NA,CASRITGRDTQYF,TGTGCCAGCAGAATCACAGGGAGAGATACGCAGTATTTT
NA,TRBJ2-1,TRBV5-4,NA,CASSLSGNGNEQFF,TGTGCCAGCAGCTTGTCAGGTAACGGCAATGAGCAGTTCTTC
TRBD1,TRBJ1-2,TRBV10-2,NA,CASSGRQGNGYTF,TGCGCCAGCAGCGGCCGACAGGGGAATGGCTACACCTTC
NA,TRBJ1-2,TRBV7-2,NA,CASGGDYRPTNYGYTF,TGTGCCAGCGGGGGGGATTACAGGCCCACTAACTATGGCTACACCTTC
TRBD1,TRBJ2-7,TRBV27,NA,CASSGRTGGSYEQYF,TGTGCCAGCAGTGGTCGGACAGGGGGTTCCTACGAGCAGTACTTC
TRBD2,TRBJ2-7,TRBV6-5,NA,CASRSGGAYEQYF,TGTGCCAGCAGGTCCGGGGGGGCCTACGAGCAGTACTTC
NA,TRBJ1-5,TRBV2,NA,CASSTHRVRQPQHF,TGTGCCAGCAGTACCCACAGGGTGAGGCAGCCCCAGCATTTT
TRBD1,TRBJ1-1,TRBV29-1,once,CSGRQGAQNTEAFF,TGCAGCGGCCGACAGGGGGCCCAGAACACTGAAGCTTTCTTT
NA,TRBJ2-2,TRBV9,NA,CASSPMGGAWNTGELFF,TGTGCCAGCAGCCCGATGGGGGGGGCCTGGAACACCGGGGAGCTGTTTTTT
NA,TRBJ1-2,TRBV30,NA,CAWSDSPAAGTWNYGYTF,TGTGCCTGGAGCGATTCTCCGGCCGCCGGGACATGGAACTATGGCTACACCTTC
NA,TRBJ2-2,TRBV24-1,NA,CATSEMTSTGELFF,TGTGCCACCAGTGAAATGACTAGCACCGGGGAGCTGTTTTTT
NA,TRBJ2-5,TRBV5-1,NA,CASSPGLQAETQYF,TGCGCCAGCAGCCCGGGACTCCAGGCGGAGACCCAGTACTTC
NA,TRBJ1-6,TRBV5-1,NA,CASRSLDQASPLHF,TGCGCCAGTCGAAGCTTGGATCAGGCTTCACCCCTCCACTTT
NA,TRBJ1-5,TRBV6-5,NA,CASRVGRESQPQHF,TGTGCCAGCAGGGTGGGGCGCGAATCGCAGCCCCAGCATTTT
NA,TRBJ2-2,TRBV30,NA,CAWSASSRELFF,TGTGCCTGGAGTGCCTCGAGTCGGGAGCTGTTTTTT
TRBD2,TRBJ2-2,TRBV7-8,NA,CASSLVAGGTNTGELFF,TGTGCCAGCAGCTTAGTTGCGGGGGGCACGAACACCGGGGAGCTGTTTTTT
NA,TRBJ2-7,TRBV30,NA,CAWRPTQYEQYF,TGTGCCTGGAGACCTACTCAATACGAGCAGTACTTC
NA,TRBJ2-1,TRBV27,NA,CASSLSSRTDNEQFF,TGTGCCAGCAGTTTATCGTCCAGGACAGATAATGAGCAGTTCTTC
TRBD1,TRBJ2-7,TRBV5-4,NA,CASSLGQGITYEQYF,TGTGCCAGCAGCTTGGGACAGGGGATTACGTACGAGCAGTACTTC
TRBD1,TRBJ2-1,TRBV18,NA,CASSLGQLTYNEQFF,TGTGCCAGCTCACTGGGACAGTTAACCTACAATGAGCAGTTCTTC
TRBD1,TRBJ1-4,TRBV28,NA,CASSPDRASWGVLFF,TGTGCCAGCAGTCCCGACAGGGCGAGCTGGGGGGTACTGTTTTTT
NA,TRBJ1-6,TRBV9,NA,CASSVGRHQNSPLHF,TGTGCCAGCAGCGTAGGTCGACACCAAAATTCACCCCTCCACTTT